This T cell receptor (beta chain) was documented in a study of T cell responses to AZD1222 COVID-19 vaccine. Details on this clone: Its antigen is not identified.

Regarding the study as a whole: There were repertoire samples only from the period after the peak T cell response.

V dropped 3 bases and J dropped 4; count of bases not matched to a gene: 0. The CDR3 contains 14 residues. In germline, CDR1 is PRHDT, CDR2 FYEKMQ (reference sequence). Profiling relied on immunoSEQ multiplex PCR, and the TCRdb table lists in-frame clones only, not all of them. The table has approximately 94,000 clones, around nine tenths seen once. Sequenced material: peripheral blood, taken on day 0 of AZD1222 vaccination. The TCR was taken from an adult in good health. This rearrangement joins TRBV13 to TRBJ1-5; 10 nucleotides align to TRBD1. CDR3 in amino acids: CASSLGQGNQPQHF. In DNA form, the CDR3 reads TGTGCCAGCAGCTTGGGACAGGGGAATCAGCCCCAGCATTTT.